The T cell receptor beta chain described here comes from a study of CD8 T cells in Susac syndrome. General observations from the study: It was acknowledged in the study that the number of individuals who were included in its TCR sequencing and HLA analysis was relatively small.

Comment on this clonotype: Its antigen is still unknown.

RNA, at about 0.45 to 1 ug, was reverse transcribed with random hexamers. The amplification used immunoSEQ multiplex PCR on TCR beta CDR3; it spanned 54 Vbeta and 13 Jbeta. TCRdb re-called the immunoSEQ multiplex PCR reads through MiXCR, storing one row per CDR3 protein. The repertoire holds tens of thousands of distinct CDR3 sequences, with around 93% as singletons. TCR beta sequencing covered blood CD8+ and CD4+ T cells. It was negative isolation that provided the CD8+ and CD4+ T cells, whereas TEMRA cells were enriched by FACS. Germline-derived CDR1 and CDR2 are MNHEY and SVGEGT. This CDR3 has 20 amino acids. V lost 4 bases, J lost 1 base, and 16 bases stayed unmatched.

Sequenced sample: CD8+ T cells from PBMCs. This sequence originates from a human donor with multiple sclerosis. V is TRBV6-2 or TRBV6-3 and J is TRBJ2-5; 12 bases are a match to TRBD2. The CDR3 coding sequence is TGTGCCAGCAGTTTTTGGGTCGTAAGGACTAGCGGGAACTTCCAAGAGACCCAGTACTTC. Protein sequence: CASSFWVVRTSGNFQETQYF.